This entry lists 21 T cell receptor beta chains sequenced from one sample in a study of shared clonotypes between healthy human individuals. Naive-designated CD8 cells lacked CD45RO, were positively enriched for CCR7, and omitted terminally differentiated effector memory CD45RA+ cells. Only in-frame clones appear in the TCRdb table, and some are missing; sequencing was by immunoSEQ multiplex PCR. The sample holds roughly 590,000 clones, around 95% seen once. The source material was naive CD8+ T cells sorted from blood. Receptor source: a woman younger than 45 in good health.

The chain couples TRBV7-8 to TRBJ1-4; 9 nucleotides agree with TRBD1. V shed 5 bases, J shed 2 bases, and the junction held 9 bases outside the gene matches. The CDR3 sequence is 17 residues long. Germline V gene data show CDR1 as SGHVS and CDR2 as FQNEAQ. The CDR3 DNA reads TGTGCCAGCAGCACCCCGGGACAGGGTTTTACTAATGAAAAACTGTTTTTT. Translation gives CASSTPGQGFTNEKLFF.

The chain combines TRBV11-2 with TRBJ2-1; possibly TRBD1 for D (5 bases). Germline lookup yields CDR1 SGHAT and CDR2 FQNNGV. The CDR3 is 19 residues long. V was cut by 1 base and J by 4 bases, with 23 bases left in between. CDR3 in amino acids: CASSLALVGARQGYNEQFF. CDR3 bases: TGTGCCAGCAGCTTAGCCCTGGTAGGGGCGCGTCAGGGTTACAATGAGCAGTTCTTC.

V gene TRBV5-4 combines with J gene TRBJ2-5, with D possibly being TRBD1 (5 bases). Trimming took off 10 bases at V and 0 bases at J, with 10 bases between the two ends. Germline assignment: CDR1 SGHNT and CDR2 YYREEE (reference sequence). The CDR3 has 12 amino acids. The CDR3 loop reads CACGRDQETQYF. The CDR3 DNA is TGTGCCTGTGGCAGGGACCAAGAGACCCAGTACTTC.

The chain combines TRBV7-6 with TRBJ2-2; D is ambiguous. V was clipped by 6 bases and J by 7 bases, with 12 bases between them. Germline lookup yields CDR1 SGHVS and CDR2 FNYEAQ. This CDR3 spans 13 amino acids. The CDR3 loop reads CASSFGYGGELFF. CDR3 sequence (DNA): TGTGCCAGCAGTTTTGGGTACGGCGGGGAGCTGTTTTTT.

The rearrangement uses TRBV7-9 and TRBJ1-1; 8 bases are a match to TRBD1. The CDR3 covers 15 residues. With 6 bases clipped from V and 1 base from J, the junction kept 7 bases outside the gene matches. In germline, CDR1 is SEHNR, CDR2 FQNEAQ (reference sequence). CDR3 DNA: TGTGCCAGCAGAAGGGACAGGTTTTCGAACACTGAAGCTTTCTTT. Translated, it gives CASRRDRFSNTEAFF.

The CDR3 DNA sequence: TGCAGCGTAGGTGGTGGACTAGCGGGACCTTCCTACAATGAGCAGTTCTTC. This codes for CSVGGGLAGPSYNEQFF. V and J are TRBV29-1 and TRBJ2-1, with TRBD2 identical over 12 bases. From germline, CDR1 is SQVTM and CDR2 ANQGSEA. Trimming at V came to 6 bases and at J to 1 base, leaving 10 bases not matched to a gene. The CDR3 spans 17 residues.

The chain is built from TRBV13 and TRBJ1-1, with D possibly TRBD1 on 5 matching bases. Germline V gene data show CDR1 as PRHDT and CDR2 as FYEKMQ (reference sequence). The CDR3 contains 14 residues. The ends were cut back, 2 bases at V and 1 base at J, with 8 bases in the middle. CDR3 DNA: TGTGCCAGCAGCTTAACAGGACAGAACACTGAAGCTTTCTTT. Protein product: CASSLTGQNTEAFF.

The V call is TRBV7-9, the J call TRBJ2-1; 9 bases line up with TRBD2. With V trimmed by 3 bases and J by 5 bases, 5 bases remained unmatched. The CDR3 runs 15 residues. CDR1 is SEHNR and CDR2 is FQNEAQ in the germline V gene (reference sequence). The CDR3 nucleotides read TGTGCCAGCAGCTTTGTGACTAGCGGTAACAATGAGCAGTTCTTC. Its translation is CASSFVTSGNNEQFF.

This sequence joins TRBV7-7 and TRBJ2-3; TRBD2 matches at 7 bases. Germline-derived CDR1 and CDR2 are SSHAT and FNYEAQ (reference sequence). Losses at the gene ends were 5 bases for V and 0 bases for J; bases not matched to a gene: 11. The CDR3 has 17 amino acids. CDR3 sequence: CASSPNRDYSSTDTQYF. The DNA for the CDR3 is TGTGCCAGCAGCCCGAACCGGGACTACTCTAGCACAGATACGCAGTATTTT.

V is TRBV10-1 and J is TRBJ1-1, with a tentative D call TRBD1 (5 bases). This CDR3 is 15 amino acids long. V was shortened by 2 bases and J by 1 base, with 11 bases between the two germline ends. The V gene's germline CDR1 is WNHNN and CDR2 SYGVQD (reference sequence). The CDR3 loop is CASSEKGLGNTEAFF. The CDR3 coding sequence is TGCGCCAGCAGTGAGAAGGGGCTAGGGAACACTGAAGCTTTCTTT.

This sequence joins TRBV9 and TRBJ2-7; a possible D gene is TRBD1 (6 bases). Germline V CDR1 and CDR2: SGDLS, YYNGEE. The CDR3 totals 14 residues. The ends were cut back, 4 bases at V and 2 bases at J, with 13 bases in the middle. CDR3 residues: CASSFRDTPYEQYF. CDR3 nucleotides: TGTGCCAGCAGCTTCCGGGACACCCCCTACGAGCAGTACTTC.

The rearrangement joins TRBV28 to TRBJ2-7, with D possibly matching TRBD2 (5 bases). The CDR3 sequence is 15 residues long. Germline V CDR1 and CDR2: MDHEN, SYDVKM. Trimming removed 3 bases from V and 3 bases from J, with 15 bases in between. CDR3 residues: CASSFSAALDYEQYF. CDR3 bases: TGTGCCAGCAGTTTCTCAGCGGCCCTTGACTACGAGCAGTACTTC.

The J gene is TRBJ2-7, the V gene TRBV6-5; 7 bases align to TRBD2. The CDR3 consists of 13 residues. After removal of 6 bases from V and 5 bases from J, the junction contained 7 bases not matched to a gene. CDR1 is MNHEY, CDR2 SVGAGI, per germline. The CDR3 is CASRGSGINEQYF. In DNA, the CDR3 is TGTGCCAGCAGGGGGAGCGGGATAAACGAGCAGTACTTC.

This chain joins TRBV19 and TRBJ2-1, with D perhaps matching TRBD1 (6 bases). Germline CDR1 and CDR2: LNHDA and SQIVND (reference sequence). Trimming removed 3 bases from V and 5 bases from J, with 11 bases in between. The CDR3 is 14 residues long. The CDR3 loop reads CASSITGWDNEQFF. DNA of the CDR3: TGTGCCAGTAGTATCACAGGGTGGGACAATGAGCAGTTCTTC.

The count of this clone is one. The chain joins TRBV19 to TRBJ2-7; TRBD1 might be the D (5 bases). Trimming took off 5 bases at V and 4 bases at J, with 6 bases between the two ends. Looked up from germline, CDR1 is LNHDA and CDR2 is SQIVND (reference sequence). The CDR3 totals 11 residues. CDR3: CASSDSYEQYF. CDR3 nucleotides: TGTGCCAGTAGTGACAGTTACGAGCAGTACTTC.

The CDR3 DNA is TGTGCCAGCAGTTTATCTCAGGGGATTAGCGGGAGGGACGCAGATACGCAGTATTTT. It is translated as CASSLSQGISGRDADTQYF. The chain employs TRBV27 and TRBJ2-3; 11 nucleotides align to TRBD2. CDR1 is MNHEY, CDR2 SMNVEV, per germline (reference sequence). The CDR3 is made up of 19 amino acids. With 0 bases clipped from V and 4 bases from J, the junction kept 12 bases outside the gene matches.

The chain couples TRBV28 to TRBJ2-3; TRBD1 agrees at 10 bases. V lost 5 bases, J lost 0 bases, and 8 bases stayed unmatched. CDR3 length: 17 amino acids. Germline CDR1 is MDHEN and CDR2 is SYDVKM. CDR3 sequence reads: CASSAFWDRGSTDTQYF. The CDR3 DNA reads as TGTGCCAGCAGTGCTTTTTGGGACAGGGGTAGCACAGATACGCAGTATTTT.

The genes are TRBV4-1 and TRBJ2-7; 7 nucleotides agree with TRBD1. CDR3 length: 14 amino acids. Trimming removed 4 bases from V and 3 bases from J; junction bases left unmatched: 6. The germline gives CDR1 MGHRA, CDR2 YSYEKL. For the CDR3, the DNA is TGCGCCAGCAGCCCCGGGACAGAGCTCTACGAGCAGTACTTC. As protein: CASSPGTELYEQYF.

This chain connects TRBV4-1 to TRBJ2-2; D remains ambiguous. This CDR3 contains 15 residues. Germline CDR1 MGHRA, CDR2 YSYEKL. V was trimmed by 1 base and J by 1 base, leaving 7 bases between them. CDR3 sequence (DNA): TGCGCCAGCAGCCAAGGGCCCGGGAACACCGGGGAGCTGTTTTTT. It yields the protein CASSQGPGNTGELFF.

The CDR3 here is CASSVATGDEQFF. The CDR3 nucleotides are TGTGCCAGCAGCGTAGCTACTGGCGATGAGCAGTTCTTC. V gene TRBV9 combines with J gene TRBJ2-1; D uncertain. The germline gives CDR1 SGDLS, CDR2 YYNGEE. The CDR3 extends over 13 amino acids. Trimming stripped 0 bases from V and 8 bases from J, with 9 bases between. Using reference TRBV9 and TRBJ2-1 for the parts outside the CDR3, the full variable domain is DSGVTQTPKHLITATGQRVTLRCSPRSGDLSVYWYQQSLDQGLQFLIQYYNGEERAKGNILERFSAQQFPDLHSELNLSSLELGDSALYFCASSVATGDEQFFGPGTRLTVL.

The V and J genes are TRBV27 and TRBJ2-7; tentatively, D is TRBD2 (6 bases). Germline CDR1 and CDR2: MNHEY and SMNVEV (reference sequence). V lost 8 bases and J lost 3, with 20 bases in between. The CDR3 length is 15 residues. CDR3 in DNA: TGTGCCAGCCGGCTTGGGGTGAGCGGGCTCTACGAGCAGTACTTC. This codes for CASRLGVSGLYEQYF.